This T cell receptor (beta chain) was profiled in a study of memory CD4+ T cells and cytomegalovirus serostatus. As for the study in general: Healthy Belgian adult donors included about nine CMV-positive and some 24 CMV-negative people. Regarding the study as a whole: CD4+ memory repertoires contained about two fifths of the roughly 150 reported CMV TCRbeta sequences.

Germline CDR1 and CDR2: LNHDA and SQIVND (reference sequence). V was shortened by 5 bases and J by 3 bases, with 22 bases between the two germline ends. The CDR3 is 18 amino acids. Measured with immunoSEQ multiplex PCR; TCRdb has only the in-frame clones, and not every one. The sample comprises some 73,000 clones, 75% to 85% of which are singletons, and 2.5% to 3% rests with the top ten. The sort gate was single viable CD3+CD4+CD8-CD45RO+ cells for memory CD4+ T cells. Positive selection with CD4 microbeads enriched total CD4+ T cells. About this clone: The target antigen is unknown.

This chain links TRBV19 with TRBJ2-2; D is undetermined. The specimen sequenced was memory CD4+ T cells from blood. This TCR was recovered from an adult in good health and CMV-seropositive. The CDR3 loop reads CASSPLPSHLQDTGELFF. The CDR3 nucleotides read TGTGCCAGTAGTCCCCTCCCGTCACACTTACAAGACACCGGGGAGCTGTTTTTT.